This T cell receptor (beta chain) was sequenced in a study of radiotherapy plus CTLA-4 blockade in lung cancer. Study outcomes and limitations: Early blood T cell clone dynamics, with interferon-beta, were reported to best predict response.

Some clones are missing from TCRdb's copy, which holds only in-frame ones; the method was immunoSEQ multiplex PCR. The sample has fewer than 85,000 clones; 70% to 90% are singletons. There are a few counts of this clone. Its matching antigen is unknown. The source of this sequence is a human donor with non-small cell lung cancer who had stable disease on radiotherapy plus ipilimumab. The source was peripheral blood, collected from a patient treated with radiotherapy plus ipilimumab.

CDR3: CASSFSASGSSYEQYF. The CDR3 DNA reads as TGCGCCAGCAGCTTTTCGGCTAGCGGGAGCTCCTACGAGCAGTACTTC. This chain uses TRBV5-1 with TRBJ2-7, with 10 bases identical to TRBD2. This CDR3 has 16 residues. Germline-derived CDR1 and CDR2 are SGHRS and YFSETQ. The trim removed 2 bases at V and 0 bases at J, leaving 5 bases unmatched. The full variable domain, completed using reference TRBV5-1 and TRBJ2-7, is KAGVTQTPRYLIKTRGQQVTLSCSPISGHRSVSWYQQTPGQGLQFLFEYFSETQRNKGNFPGRFSGRQFSNSRSEMNVSTLELGDSALYLCASSFSASGSSYEQYFGPGTRLTVT.